These 21 T cell receptor beta chains share one sample of origin, sequenced in a study of T cell clonality in common variable immunodeficiency (dated by TCRdb to between 2014 and 2016). The library was produced with the immunoSEQ multiplex PCR assay. Not all clones reach the TCRdb copy of this immuneACCESS table, which keeps in-frame sequences only. Checked studies attribute under half of the gap to unresolved V genes and leave the rest unexplained. Here the sample lists roughly 52,000 clones, none seen once only. Together, the top ten hold 3% to 3.5% of the sample. The sample was peripheral blood mononuclear cells. These receptors all stem from a person between 18 and 75 years old in good health.

Ten or more counts support this clone. The CDR3 extends 3 residues past the end of the read, so its final part is completed from the germline J gene. The rearrangement uses TRBV19 and TRBJ1-1; 7 bases align to TRBD1. J gave up 7 bases and V 5 bases, and 13 bases lay outside the gene matches. The germline V gene encodes CDR1 LNHDA and CDR2 SQIVND (reference sequence). This CDR3 is built from 15 residues. Partial CDR3 DNA: TGTGCCAGTAGTGCCTACAGGGGCGAGTGGGTTGAA. It encodes CASSAYRGEWVE. The complete CDR3 protein is CASSAYRGEWVEAFF.

Concerning this clone: The read gets to within 3 residues of the CDR3 end, and the germline J gene fills in the rest. The chain has TRBV7-9 and TRBJ2-7; 7 nucleotides agree with TRBD2. The germline V gene encodes CDR1 SEHNR and CDR2 FQNEAQ (reference sequence). Germline trimming cut 4 bases from V and 6 bases from J; bases unmatched to any gene: 12. This CDR3 contains 15 residues. CDR3 protein: CASSSRDYNAGEQYF. The CDR3 DNA, read in part, is TGTGCCAGCAGCTCCCGGGACTATAATGCCGGCGAG.

This clone was counted ten times or more. The observed sequence ends 3 residues before the CDR3 terminus, with the missing tail filled in from the germline J gene. The V gene is TRBV6-1, the J gene TRBJ2-1; 8 bases align to TRBD2. Unmatched junction bases numbered 5, after V lost 4 bases and J lost 0 bases. CDR3 length: 16 amino acids. Germline CDR1 is MNHNS and CDR2 is SASEGT. The sequenced CDR3 bases are TGTGCCAGCAGTGTTAGCGGGATCAGCTCCTACAATGAG. Amino acids: CASSVSGISSYNE. The complete CDR3 protein is CASSVSGISSYNEQFF.

This clone was seen more than once but under ten times. The DNA ends 3 residues before the CDR3 does, and the rest of the CDR3 is filled in from the germline J gene. The rearrangement uses TRBV11-2 and TRBJ2-7; D perhaps matches TRBD1 (6 bases). Germline CDR1 and CDR2: SGHAT and FQNNGV. The CDR3 sequence is 14 residues long. The V gene lost 5 bases and the J gene lost 2 bases, with 13 bases spanning the gap. The part of the CDR3 DNA that was read is TGTGCCAGCAGCCAGGGGACGGGGACCTACGAG. Residues: CASSQGTGTYE. The complete CDR3 reads CASSQGTGTYEQYF. The whole variable domain, remainder taken from reference TRBV11-2 and TRBJ2-7, is EAGVAQSPRYKIIEKRQSVAFWCNPISGHATLYWYQQILGQGPKLLIQFQNNGVVDDSQLPKDRFSAERLKGVDSTLKIQPAKLEDSAVYLCASSQGTGTYEQYFGPGTRLTVT.

This clone was counted between two and nine times. The read halts 3 residues ahead of the CDR3 end, with the missing end drawn from the germline J gene. The chain employs TRBV11-2 and TRBJ2-7, with a possible D match to TRBD2 (6 bases). V was cut by 5 bases and J by 0 bases, with 14 bases left in between. The CDR3 is made up of 15 amino acids. The germline gives CDR1 SGHAT, CDR2 FQNNGV. CDR3 DNA, as far as it was read: TGTGCCAGCAGCCCTCAGCGGGTCGCCTCCTACGAG. It codes for CASSPQRVASYE. The entire CDR3 protein is CASSPQRVASYEQYF.

This clone was recorded at least ten times. Read sequence stops 3 residues before the CDR3 end, and the germline J gene provides the missing end. This chain uses TRBV5-1 with TRBJ2-3; D is ambiguous. CDR1 and CDR2 from the germline V gene are SGHRS and YFSETQ. V was clipped by 5 bases and J by 4 bases, with 8 bases between them. The CDR3 is 12 amino acids. CDR3 sequence: CASRGNPDTQYF. CDR3 bases read: TGCGCCAGCAGAGGTAACCCAGATACG.

About this clone: The read halts 3 residues ahead of the CDR3 end, with the missing end drawn from the germline J gene. The genes are TRBV7-9 and TRBJ1-1, with D tentatively TRBD1 (5 bases). The CDR3 is 14 amino acids. V lost 1 base and J lost 4, with 10 bases in between. CDR1 is SEHNR, CDR2 FQNEAQ, per germline (reference sequence). The sequenced part of the CDR3 DNA is TGTGCCAGCAGCTTAGAAGGGGCAGGCACTGAA. This codes for CASSLEGAGTE. The complete CDR3 sequence is CASSLEGAGTEAFF.

This clone was observed at least ten times. The read is 3 residues too short to cover the CDR3 end, so that end is filled in from the germline J gene. This chain joins TRBV7-3 and TRBJ2-3; perhaps TRBD1 as D (5 bases). The germline V and J ends were trimmed by 1 base and 0 bases, with 8 bases remaining between them. The CDR3 contains 15 residues. From germline, CDR1 is SGHTA and CDR2 FQGTGA. This chain's CDR3 is CASSLRGSSTDTQYF. The covered CDR3 bases are TGTGCCAGCAGCTTAAGGGGCTCTAGCACAGATACG.

This clone appeared many times. With the read ending 3 residues before the CDR3 end, the germline J gene is used to fill in that end. The chain has TRBV5-1 and TRBJ2-2; 15 bases map to TRBD2. With V trimmed by 3 bases and J by 1 base, 13 bases remained unmatched. CDR3 length: 21 amino acids. Looked up from germline, CDR1 is SGHRS and CDR2 is YFSETQ. The CDR3 loop is CASSYRPMGLAGGLNTGELFF. The sequenced CDR3 bases are TGCGCCAGCAGCTACCGACCTATGGGACTAGCGGGAGGCTTGAACACCGGGGAG.

Regarding this clone: The CDR3 goes on 3 residues after the read ends, and that part is filled in from the germline J gene. The V gene is TRBV19, the J gene TRBJ2-4; TRBD1 agrees at 8 bases. The germline V gene has CDR1 LNHDA and CDR2 SQIVND (reference sequence). There are 15 residues in the CDR3. Incomplete CDR3 DNA: TGTGCCAGTAGTATCTGGACAGGGAACGACTATGGT. Its translation is CASSIWTGNDYG. The full CDR3 is CASSIWTGNDYGQYF.

This clone was counted at least ten times. The read gets to within 3 residues of the CDR3 end, and the germline J gene fills in the rest. This chain uses TRBV10-1 with TRBJ1-3; D remains unclear. The germline V gene encodes CDR1 WNHNN and CDR2 SYGVQD (reference sequence). Between the trimmed V and J ends, which lost 3 bases and 4 bases, there was a span of 7 bases. The CDR3 loop spans 13 amino acids. The CDR3 sequence is CASSEHSGNTIYF. CDR3 DNA (partial): TGCGCCAGCAGTGAACACAGCGGAAACACC.

At least ten counts were recorded for this clone. The read is 3 residues too short to cover the CDR3 end, so that end is filled in from the germline J gene. The chain has TRBV7-2 and TRBJ2-1; possibly TRBD2 for D (5 bases). This CDR3 is 12 amino acids long. The germline gives CDR1 SGHTA, CDR2 FQGNSA. V shed 1 base and J shed 9 bases, with 7 bases lying between them. Incomplete CDR3 DNA: TGTGCCAGCAGCTTAGTGGCGGGTGAG. This sequence encodes CASSLVAGE. The CDR3, in full, reads CASSLVAGEQFF.

This clone appeared many times. The CDR3 end falls 3 residues outside the read, so it is completed with the germline J gene. This chain connects TRBV19 to TRBJ2-6; unclear D gene. The germline V and J ends were trimmed by 3 bases and 8 bases, with 8 bases remaining between them. Germline loops: CDR1 LNHDA, CDR2 SQIVND (reference sequence). This CDR3 has 13 residues. The sequenced part of the CDR3 DNA is TGTGCCAGTAGTATTGTGTCGTCCAACGTC. It translates to CASSIVSSNV. Given in full, the CDR3 is CASSIVSSNVLTF.

This clone has more than one count but fewer than ten. The read is 3 residues too short to cover the CDR3 end, so that end is filled in from the germline J gene. The chain links TRBV7-9 to TRBJ1-2, with D uncertain. The CDR3 covers 12 residues. Germline V gene sequence: CDR1 SEHNR, CDR2 FQNEAQ (reference sequence). The CDR3 sequence is CASSFTTDTYTF. CDR3 DNA, as far as it was read: TGTGCCAGCAGCTTTACCACAGATACC.

This clone was picked up many times. The sequence runs out 3 residues before the end of the CDR3; the remainder is reconstructed from the germline J gene. The chain has TRBV20-1 and TRBJ2-1; a weak D match, TRBD2 (6 bases). This CDR3 is built from 15 residues. V was shortened by 6 bases and J by 1 base, with 16 bases between the two germline ends. Looked up from germline, CDR1 is DFQATT and CDR2 is SNEGSKA (reference sequence). CDR3 sequence: CSAKGLLRSYNEQFF. Incomplete CDR3 DNA: TGCAGTGCCAAGGGACTCCTTCGTTCCTACAATGAG.

This clone showed up many times. The read is 3 residues too short to cover the CDR3 end, so that end is filled in from the germline J gene. The rearrangement uses TRBV20-1 and TRBJ2-7; 8 positions match TRBD1. Trimming removed 8 bases from V and 3 bases from J; junction bases left unmatched: 9. Per germline, CDR1 DFQATT and CDR2 SNEGSKA (reference sequence). The CDR3 is 13 amino acids. Incomplete CDR3 DNA: TGCAGTACCGGACAGGGTCTTTACTACGAG. This sequence encodes CSTGQGLYYE. Given in full, the CDR3 is CSTGQGLYYEQYF.

This clone has a count of ten or more. The read falls 3 residues short of the CDR3 end, and the missing part is taken from the germline J gene. V gene TRBV19 combines with J gene TRBJ1-5; D ambiguous. With 0 bases removed from V and 4 bases from J, the gap between germline ends came to 16 bases. Germline V gives CDR1 LNHDA, CDR2 SQIVND (reference sequence). This CDR3 is 17 amino acids long. Here the CDR3 reads CASSIEASSGSNQPQHF. The part of the CDR3 DNA that was read is TGTGCCAGTAGTATAGAAGCTTCATCGGGGAGTAATCAGCCC.

This clone was detected ten times or more. Read sequence stops 3 residues before the CDR3 end, and the germline J gene provides the missing end. The chain uses TRBV20-1 and TRBJ2-5, with 8 bases fitting TRBD1. J lost 5 bases, V lost 5 bases, and 7 bases had no gene match. Germline V gives CDR1 DFQATT, CDR2 SNEGSKA (reference sequence). The CDR3 totals 13 residues. The CDR3 loop reads CSAAGQGLETQYF. The covered CDR3 bases are TGCAGTGCTGCCGGACAGGGATTGGAGACC.

This clone has a count of ten or more. The CDR3 end is not reached by the read, which stops 3 residues before it; the germline J gene fills it in. The J gene is TRBJ2-1, the V gene TRBV20-1, with D possibly TRBD1 on 7 matching bases. This CDR3 comprises 14 residues. The V and J ends lost 3 bases and 4 bases respectively, with 13 bases between them. Germline V CDR1 and CDR2: DFQATT, SNEGSKA (reference sequence). The CDR3 here is CSAREGAGYNEQFF. Incomplete CDR3 DNA: TGCAGTGCTAGGGAGGGGGCAGGGTACAATGAG.

This clone was found many times. The missing CDR3 end, 3 residues past where the read stops, is filled in from the germline J gene. This sequence joins TRBV4-1 and TRBJ1-3, with 7 bases aligning to TRBD1. After removal of 4 bases from V and 5 bases from J, the junction contained 5 bases not matched to a gene. Germline V gives CDR1 MGHRA, CDR2 YSYEKL. CDR3 length equals 14 residues. CDR3 amino acids: CASSPGQVRNTIYF. CDR3 DNA, as far as it was read: TGCGCCAGCAGCCCTGGACAGGTCCGAAACACC.

This clone was seen more than once but under ten times. The read ends 3 residues before the CDR3 terminus; that terminus is restored from the germline J gene. This chain uses TRBV7-9 with TRBJ1-2, with a possible D match to TRBD1 (5 bases). The CDR3 extends over 13 amino acids. Germline V CDR1 and CDR2: SEHNR, FQNEAQ (reference sequence). The sequenced CDR3 bases are TGTGCCAGCAGCTTACAGGGAACCTACGAC. This gives the protein CASSLQGTYD. The whole CDR3 sequence reads CASSLQGTYDYTF.